The entry that follows covers one T cell receptor (beta chain) sequence. Other DNA sequences within the sample encode an identical CDR3. This record comes from a study of control samples from healthy donors and cancer patients. The CDR3 consists of 11 residues. V was shortened by 4 bases and J by 3 bases, with 3 bases between the two germline ends. Germline-derived CDR1 and CDR2 are KGHDR and SFDVKD. Profiling relied on immunoSEQ multiplex PCR, and the TCRdb table lists in-frame clones only, not all of them. The data hold around 100,000 clones, with approximately 90% observed a single time. Sequences were obtained from blood. This TCR was sampled from a woman between 18 and 29 years old in good health. The V and J genes are TRBV24-1 and TRBJ2-7; D uncertain. The CDR3 DNA reads as TGTGCCACCAGTGACAGCTACGAGCAGTACTTC. As protein: CATSDSYEQYF.